The 22 T cell receptor beta chains below were found in one sample sequenced in a study of blood T cells in healthy people across ages. With a J-beta primer mix and a sample-barcoded 5' primer, a second PCR ran about 6 to 11 cycles. TCRdb re-called the 5' RACE reads through MiXCR, storing one row per CDR3 protein. The sample lists over 450,000 distinct CDR3 sequences, 24% seen once, with just over 8.5% in the top ten. The data were also submitted as part of a second study, on T cells of mothers and their children.

Sequencing was performed on blood. The source is a boy between 5 and 17 years old in good health.

The chain links TRBV4-3 to TRBJ2-7, with 12 positions matching TRBD2. CDR1 LGHNA and CDR2 YSLEER come from the germline V gene. Germline trimming cut 4 bases from V and 5 bases from J; bases unmatched to any gene: 12. The length of the CDR3 is 17 residues. CDR3 bases: TGCGCCAGCAGCCGGTGGGGCCTAGCGGGAGGGGTGCACGAGCAGTACTTC. Translating gives CASSRWGLAGGVHEQYF.

The rearrangement uses TRBV12-3 or TRBV12-4 and TRBJ2-5; the D call may be TRBD1 or TRBD2 (5 bases each). Judging by the DNA end, TRBJ2-7 fits better; the J call may be wrong. The CDR3 contains 12 residues. CDR3 sequence: CAYPTGPYEQYF. The CDR3 coding sequence is TGTGCCTACCCAACGGGGCCCTACGAGCAGTACTTC.

The chain combines TRBV28 with TRBJ2-7; tentative D call: TRBD1 (6 bases). Trimming took off 5 bases at V and 2 bases at J, with 16 bases between the two ends. This CDR3 has 15 residues. Germline CDR1 and CDR2: MDHEN and SYDVKM. The CDR3 reads CASSLQGVGTYEQYF. The CDR3 region has the DNA TGTGCCAGCAGTCTACAGGGTGTCGGAACCTACGAGCAGTACTTC.

The V and J genes are TRBV20-1 and TRBJ2-3; 9 bases agree with TRBD1. V lost 6 bases, J lost 0 bases, and 7 bases stayed unmatched. The CDR3 loop spans 15 amino acids. Germline V gene sequence: CDR1 DFQATT, CDR2 SNEGSKA (reference sequence). This CDR3 reads CSAPGTGPSTDTQYF. CDR3 sequence (DNA): TGCAGTGCGCCCGGGACAGGGCCTAGCACAGATACGCAGTATTTT.

This clonotype was observed a few times. The chain carries TRBV11-1 and TRBJ2-6, with 9 bases identical to TRBD1. This CDR3 spans 17 amino acids. After removal of 5 bases from V and 1 base from J, the junction contained 6 bases not matched to a gene. CDR1 SGHAT and CDR2 FQDESV come from the germline V gene (reference sequence). CDR3 DNA sequence: TGTGCCAGCAGCGACCGGGACAGGGAGTCTGGGGCCAACGTCCTGACTTTC. Translating it yields CASSDRDRESGANVLTF.

Turning to this clonotype: A read error may account for a junction end that differs from germline. The chain links TRBV7-2 to TRBJ2-1, with TRBD2 matching 11 bases. This CDR3 spans 18 amino acids. CDR1 is SGHTA and CDR2 is FQGNSA in the germline V gene. DNA for the CDR3: TGTGCTAGCAGCTTAGGATCGGTAGCGGGGGGGCCTAGGGATGAGCAGTTCTTC. Its protein product is CASSLGSVAGGPRDEQFF. Full variable domain (rest looked up from reference TRBV7-2 and TRBJ2-1): GAGVSQSPSNKVTEKGKDVELRCDPISGHTALYWYRQSLGQGLEFLIYFQGNSAPDKSGLPSDRFSAERTGGSVSTLTIQRTQQEDSAVYLCASSLGSVAGGPRDEQFFGPGTRLTVL.

This clonotype came up a few times. The gene calls are TRBV24-1 and TRBJ2-5; no clear D gene. V gave up 6 bases and J gave up 3 bases, with 10 bases separating them. Per the germline V gene, CDR1 is KGHDR and CDR2 is SFDVKD. The CDR3 covers 13 residues. CDR3 bases: TGTGCCACCAGTAATACCCTTAAAGAGACCCAGTACTTC. Protein sequence: CATSNTLKETQYF.

This clonotype was observed a handful of times. For the CDR3, the DNA is TGTGCCAGCAGCTCCCCGGGCGCCACGGCCGGGGAGCTGTTTTTT. Translated: CASSSPGATAGELFF. V gene TRBV7-9 combines with J gene TRBJ2-2; D is uncertain. Between the trimmed V and J ends, which lost 4 bases and 6 bases, there was a span of 15 bases. The CDR3 runs to 15 residues. The germline gives CDR1 SEHNR, CDR2 FQNEAQ (reference sequence).

J is TRBJ1-2 and V is TRBV4-3; D is uncertain. V lost 2 bases and J 3 bases, leaving 19 bases between the germline ends. CDR3 length equals 17 residues. CDR1 and CDR2 (germline): LGHNA, YSLEER. The CDR3 region has the DNA TGCGCCAGCAGCCAAAATCGATGGGAGAATCGGGACTATGGCTACACCTTC. It translates to CASSQNRWENRDYGYTF.

This clonotype was seen only a few times. The chain carries TRBV7-9 and TRBJ2-1; no firm D call. This CDR3 is built from 12 residues. Between the trimmed V and J ends, which lost 2 bases and 6 bases, there was a span of 5 bases. The germline V gene encodes CDR1 SEHNR and CDR2 FQNEAQ (reference sequence). The CDR3 protein is CASSLRINEQFF. CDR3 coding DNA: TGTGCCAGCAGCTTAAGAATCAATGAGCAGTTCTTC.

The chain couples TRBV4-2 to TRBJ1-1; TRBD1 matches at 7 bases. Germline trimming cut 0 bases from V and 5 bases from J; bases unmatched to any gene: 21. Per germline, CDR1 LGHNA and CDR2 YNFKEQ. The CDR3 runs to 20 residues. The CDR3 DNA reads as TGTGCCAGCAGCCAAGATTGGGGTACTTTCCTGGGCAGGGGGGATACTGAAGCTTTCTTT. Protein product: CASSQDWGTFLGRGDTEAFF.

This clonotype has only a few counts. V and J are TRBV6-6 and TRBJ2-3; D gene unclear. This CDR3 comprises 12 residues. With 2 bases removed from V and 4 bases from J, the gap between germline ends came to 4 bases. Germline CDR1 MNHNY, CDR2 SVGAGI (reference sequence). In DNA, the CDR3 is TGTGCCAGCAGTTACCCGGCAGATACGCAGTATTTT. Translating gives CASSYPADTQYF.

J is TRBJ1-3 and V is TRBV7-6; tentatively, D is TRBD1 (6 bases). The germline V gene has CDR1 SGHVS and CDR2 FNYEAQ. The CDR3 totals 15 residues. The V end lost 1 base, the J end lost 0 bases, and 7 bases lay between the germline ends. CDR3 region: CASSLDRDSGNTIYF. Here the CDR3 DNA reads TGTGCCAGCAGCTTAGACAGGGACTCTGGAAACACCATATATTTT.

V usage is TRBV5-1 and J usage is TRBJ2-2, with D possibly matching TRBD1 (6 bases). This CDR3 is 16 amino acids long. Trimming shortened V by 3 bases and J by 2 bases, and 14 bases separated the two germline ends. Germline CDR1 reads SGHRS; CDR2 reads YFSETQ. The CDR3 region has the DNA TGCGCCAGCAGCTGGTTGGGGGACACAAACACCGGGGAGCTGTTTTTT. It yields the protein CASSWLGDTNTGELFF.

This clonotype was seen a handful of times. The chain is built from TRBV12-3 or TRBV12-4 and TRBJ2-5, with D possibly matching TRBD1 (6 bases). CDR3 length: 15 amino acids. The V end lost 5 bases, the J end lost 1 base, and 14 bases lay between the germline ends. CDR3 protein: CASSRGTNAQETQYF. The CDR3 DNA sequence: TGTGCCAGCAGTAGGGGGACAAATGCCCAAGAGACCCAGTACTTC.

This clonotype was seen just once. The rearrangement links TRBV9 to TRBJ2-1; TRBD2 might be the D (7 bases). This CDR3 spans 13 amino acids. V was cut by 4 bases and J by 13 bases, with 18 bases left in between. Germline V gene lookup returns CDR1 SGDLS and CDR2 YYNGEE. The CDR3: CASSPKGGDVQFF. CDR3 DNA sequence: TGTGCCAGCAGCCCAAAAGGGGGGGATGTCCAGTTCTTC.

This clonotype was counted a few times. The chain couples TRBV7-2 to TRBJ2-7; no firm D call. CDR1 SGHTA and CDR2 FQGNSA come from the germline V gene. The CDR3 totals 14 residues. Trimming left V 5 bases short and J 4 bases short, with 15 bases between. The CDR3 reads CASSPPESPYEQYF. CDR3 nucleotides: TGTGCCAGCAGCCCCCCGGAGTCCCCTTACGAGCAGTACTTC.

V usage is TRBV28 and J usage is TRBJ1-3; no firm D call. In germline, CDR1 is MDHEN, CDR2 SYDVKM. The V gene lost 8 bases and the J gene lost 3 bases, with 8 bases spanning the gap. This CDR3 spans 12 amino acids. The CDR3 sequence is CASRRIGNTIYF. The CDR3 coding sequence is TGTGCCAGCCGACGGATTGGAAACACCATATATTTT.

This clonotype was counted only a few times. V usage is TRBV20-1 and J usage is TRBJ2-5, with 13 bases fitting TRBD2. Matching the DNA end better, TRBJ2-1 makes the J call doubtful. This CDR3 region has 14 residues. CDR1 is DFQATT and CDR2 is SNEGSKA in the germline V gene (reference sequence). Here the CDR3 reads CSATGLAGVPWQFF. The CDR3 DNA reads TGCAGTGCTACCGGACTAGCGGGAGTCCCCTGGCAGTTCTTC.

This chain connects TRBV20-1 to TRBJ2-6; 8 nucleotides agree with TRBD1. With 0 bases clipped from V and 4 bases from J, the junction kept 5 bases outside the gene matches. This CDR3 contains 16 residues. Germline values: CDR1 DFQATT, CDR2 SNEGSKA (reference sequence). The CDR3 reads CSARDRGRYGANVLTF. The DNA of the CDR3 is TGCAGTGCTAGAGACAGGGGGCGATACGGGGCCAACGTCCTGACTTTC.

This clonotype has a handful of counts. The chain recombines TRBV28 with TRBJ1-2, with 8 bases that match TRBD1. Germline values: CDR1 MDHEN, CDR2 SYDVKM. V was clipped by 2 bases and J by 3 bases; unmatched bases: 2. The CDR3 spans 14 residues. CDR3 in amino acids: CASSLRQGYYGYTF. CDR3 bases: TGTGCCAGCAGTTTAAGACAGGGGTACTATGGCTACACCTTC.

Details on this clonotype: One end of the junction fails to match germline, which may point to a read error. The rearrangement uses TRBV7-3 and TRBJ2-5; 9 nucleotides line up with TRBD1. The CDR3 has 14 amino acids. Germline V gene sequence: CDR1 SGHTA, CDR2 FQGTGA. The CDR3 is CASSTGQGRNEQHF. The CDR3 region has the DNA TGTGCCAGCAGCACCGGACAGGGGAGGAACGAGCAGCACTTC.